What follows is one TCR beta chain and its context. Germline CDR1 SQVTM, CDR2 ANQGSEA. The CDR3 spans 15 residues. A single record per CDR3 protein comes from TCRdb applying MiXCR to the RT-PCR reads. The table includes about a million distinct CDR3 sequences, 15% to 20% detected once. This entry comes from a study of patients and donors after allogeneic stem cell transplantation. This clonotype was obtained from a human donor who was either an allogeneic HSCT recipient or a stem cell or donor lymphocyte infusion donor (not recorded which). It is not recorded whose cells these are; they may come from a transplant donor. The sequencing sample was made of blood, either unsorted or a sorted T cell fraction (not recorded which). The chain joins TRBV29-1 to TRBJ2-2; D is possibly TRBD1 or TRBD2 (6 bases each). CDR3 region: CTPSSGGADTGELFF. For the CDR3, the DNA is TGCACCCCCAGTTCCGGGGGCGCGGACACCGGGGAGCTGTTTTTT.